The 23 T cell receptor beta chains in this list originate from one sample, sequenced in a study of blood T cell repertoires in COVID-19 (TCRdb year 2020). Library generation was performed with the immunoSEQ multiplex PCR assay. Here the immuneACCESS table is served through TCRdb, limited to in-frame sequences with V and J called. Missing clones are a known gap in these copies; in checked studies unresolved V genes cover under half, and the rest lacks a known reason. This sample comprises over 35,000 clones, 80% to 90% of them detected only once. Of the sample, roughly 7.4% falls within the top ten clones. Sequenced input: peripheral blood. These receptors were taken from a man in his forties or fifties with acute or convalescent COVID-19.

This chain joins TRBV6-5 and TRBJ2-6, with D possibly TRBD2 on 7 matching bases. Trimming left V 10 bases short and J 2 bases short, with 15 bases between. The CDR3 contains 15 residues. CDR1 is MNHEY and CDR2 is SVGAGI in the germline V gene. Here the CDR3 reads CATHVGGPGANVLTF. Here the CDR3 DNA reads TGTGCCACGCATGTGGGGGGGCCTGGGGCCAACGTCCTGACTTTC.

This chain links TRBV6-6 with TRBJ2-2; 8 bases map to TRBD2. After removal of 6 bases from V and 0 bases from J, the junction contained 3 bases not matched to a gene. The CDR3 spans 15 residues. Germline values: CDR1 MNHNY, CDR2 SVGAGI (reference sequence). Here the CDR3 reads CASRERGTNTGELFF. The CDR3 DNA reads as TGTGCCAGCAGGGAGCGGGGGACGAACACCGGGGAGCTGTTTTTT.

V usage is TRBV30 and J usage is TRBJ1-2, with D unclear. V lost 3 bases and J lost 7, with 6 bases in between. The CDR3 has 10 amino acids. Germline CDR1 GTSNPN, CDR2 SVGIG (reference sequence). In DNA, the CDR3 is TGTGCCTGGAGGCGCGGTGGCTACACCTTC. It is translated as CAWRRGGYTF.

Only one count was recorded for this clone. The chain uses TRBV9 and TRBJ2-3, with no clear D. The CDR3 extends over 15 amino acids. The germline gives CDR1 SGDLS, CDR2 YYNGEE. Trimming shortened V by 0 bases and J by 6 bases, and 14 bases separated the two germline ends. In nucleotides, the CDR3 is TGTGCCAGCAGCGTAGATGTTCGAGGTGGGGATACGCAGTATTTT. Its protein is CASSVDVRGGDTQYF.

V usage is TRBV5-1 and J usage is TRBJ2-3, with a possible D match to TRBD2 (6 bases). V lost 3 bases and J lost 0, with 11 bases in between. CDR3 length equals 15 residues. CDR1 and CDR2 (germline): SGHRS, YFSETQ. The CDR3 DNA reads TGCGCCAGCAGCTGGCACGGGGGAAGCACAGATACGCAGTATTTT. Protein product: CASSWHGGSTDTQYF.

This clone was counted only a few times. The CDR3 loop is CATSSSRVSGANVLTF. The CDR3 coding sequence is TGTGCCACCAGCAGCTCCCGGGTCTCTGGGGCCAACGTCCTGACTTTC. J is TRBJ2-6 and V is TRBV15; D gene ambiguous. The CDR3 runs to 16 residues. V was clipped by 3 bases and J by 0 bases, with 9 bases between them. Germline CDR1 and CDR2: LNHNV and YYDKDF (reference sequence).

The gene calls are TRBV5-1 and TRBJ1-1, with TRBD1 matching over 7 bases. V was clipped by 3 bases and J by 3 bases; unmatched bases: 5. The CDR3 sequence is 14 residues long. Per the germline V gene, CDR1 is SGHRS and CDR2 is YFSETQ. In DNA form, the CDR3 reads TGCGCCAGCAGCTCTACTGACAGGGACACTGAAGCTTTCTTT. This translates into CASSSTDRDTEAFF.

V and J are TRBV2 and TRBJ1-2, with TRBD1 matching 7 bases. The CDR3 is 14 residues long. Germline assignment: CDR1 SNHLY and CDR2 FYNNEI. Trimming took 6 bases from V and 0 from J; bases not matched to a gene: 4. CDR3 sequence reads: CASRGDSSNYGYTF. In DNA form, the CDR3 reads TGTGCCAGCAGAGGGGACAGCTCTAACTATGGCTACACCTTC.

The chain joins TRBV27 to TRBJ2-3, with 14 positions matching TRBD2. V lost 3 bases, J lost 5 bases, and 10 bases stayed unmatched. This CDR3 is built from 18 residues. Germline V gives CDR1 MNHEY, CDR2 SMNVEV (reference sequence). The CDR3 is CASSFSVSGLAGEDTQYF. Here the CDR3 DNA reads TGTGCCAGCAGTTTTTCTGTATCGGGACTAGCGGGAGAAGATACGCAGTATTTT.

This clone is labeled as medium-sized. CDR3 bases: TGTGCCAGCAGTTTACAGGGCTCGGGTGGCTACACCTTC. The encoded protein is CASSLQGSGGYTF. This sequence joins TRBV28 and TRBJ1-2, with D maybe TRBD1 (5 bases). The CDR3 is made up of 13 amino acids. V gave up 2 bases and J gave up 7 bases, with 11 bases separating them. The germline V gene has CDR1 MDHEN and CDR2 SYDVKM.

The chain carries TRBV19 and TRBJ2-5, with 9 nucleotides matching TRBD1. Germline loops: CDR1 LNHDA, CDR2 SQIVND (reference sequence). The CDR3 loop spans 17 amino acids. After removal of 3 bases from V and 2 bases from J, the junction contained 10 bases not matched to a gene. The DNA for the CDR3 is TGTGCCAGTAGTATTAGCAGTTTCGGACAGGGGCAAGAGACCCAGTACTTC. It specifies CASSISSFGQGQETQYF.

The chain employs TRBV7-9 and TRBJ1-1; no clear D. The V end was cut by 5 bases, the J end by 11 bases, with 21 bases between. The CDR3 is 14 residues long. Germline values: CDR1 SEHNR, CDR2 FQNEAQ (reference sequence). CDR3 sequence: CASSLDGETTAAFF. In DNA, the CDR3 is TGTGCCAGCAGCCTCGACGGGGAGACTACCGCGGCTTTCTTT.

The DNA for the CDR3 is TGTGCCAGTAGTATTCTCTCGGGACAGAGCAATCAGCCCCAGCATTTT. Amino acids: CASSILSGQSNQPQHF. This sequence joins TRBV19 and TRBJ1-5, with TRBD1 matching 7 bases. The CDR3 contains 16 residues. The V gene end was trimmed by 3 bases and the J gene end by 1 base; junction bases not matched to a gene: 6. The germline V gene encodes CDR1 LNHDA and CDR2 SQIVND (reference sequence).

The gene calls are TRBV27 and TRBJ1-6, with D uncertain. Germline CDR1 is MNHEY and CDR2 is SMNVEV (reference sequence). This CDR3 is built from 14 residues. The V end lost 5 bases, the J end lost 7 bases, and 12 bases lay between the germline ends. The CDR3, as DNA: TGTGCCAGCAGTGGGAGGATCGGGAATTCACCCCTCCACTTT. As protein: CASSGRIGNSPLHF.

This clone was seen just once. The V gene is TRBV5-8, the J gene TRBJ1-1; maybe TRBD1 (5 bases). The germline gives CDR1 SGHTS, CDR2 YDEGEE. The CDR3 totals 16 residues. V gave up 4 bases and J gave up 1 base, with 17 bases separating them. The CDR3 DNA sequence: TGTGCCAGCAGCCCCCGGGCGGGGAGGGGGAACACTGAAGCTTTCTTT. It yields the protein CASSPRAGRGNTEAFF.

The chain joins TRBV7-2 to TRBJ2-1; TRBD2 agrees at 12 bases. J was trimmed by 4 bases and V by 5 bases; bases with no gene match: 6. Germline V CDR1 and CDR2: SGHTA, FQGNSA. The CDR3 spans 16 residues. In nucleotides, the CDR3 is TGTGCCAGCAGCCCAGGACTAGCGGGGAGGTACAATGAGCAGTTCTTC. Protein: CASSPGLAGRYNEQFF.

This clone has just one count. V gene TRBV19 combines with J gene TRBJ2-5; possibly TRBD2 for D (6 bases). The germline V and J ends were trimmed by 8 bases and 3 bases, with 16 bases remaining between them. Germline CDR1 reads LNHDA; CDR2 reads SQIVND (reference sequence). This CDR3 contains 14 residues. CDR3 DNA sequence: TGTGCCAGTGCTGGGGGGACTTTTAAAGAGACCCAGTACTTC. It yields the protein CASAGGTFKETQYF.

DNA of the CDR3: TGTGCCAGCAGCTTTAGGACAGAACTAGCCAAAAACATTCAGTACTTC. Residues: CASSFRTELAKNIQYF. The V and J genes are TRBV7-8 and TRBJ2-4; tentative D call: TRBD1 (6 bases). V was trimmed by 3 bases and J by 0 bases, leaving 12 bases between them. The CDR3 consists of 16 residues. From germline, CDR1 is SGHVS and CDR2 FQNEAQ.

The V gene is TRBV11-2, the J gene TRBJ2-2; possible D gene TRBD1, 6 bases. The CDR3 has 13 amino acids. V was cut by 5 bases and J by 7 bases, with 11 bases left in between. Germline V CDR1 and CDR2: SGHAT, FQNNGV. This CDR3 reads CASSTIGGGELFF. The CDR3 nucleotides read TGTGCCAGCAGCACAATAGGGGGCGGGGAGCTGTTTTTT.

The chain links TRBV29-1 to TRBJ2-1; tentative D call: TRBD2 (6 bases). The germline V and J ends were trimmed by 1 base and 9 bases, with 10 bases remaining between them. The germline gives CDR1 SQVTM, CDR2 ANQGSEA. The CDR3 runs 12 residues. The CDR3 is CSVEGAGIEQFF. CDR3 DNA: TGCAGCGTTGAAGGGGCGGGGATTGAGCAGTTCTTC.

CDR3 nucleotides: TGCAGTGCTTGGGACAGGGATGGCTACACCTTC. Translation gives CSAWDRDGYTF. The V and J genes are TRBV20-1 and TRBJ1-2, with 9 bases aligning to TRBD1. J gave up 6 bases and V 5 bases, and 1 base lay outside the gene matches. The length of the CDR3 is 11 residues. Germline V gene data show CDR1 as DFQATT and CDR2 as SNEGSKA (reference sequence).

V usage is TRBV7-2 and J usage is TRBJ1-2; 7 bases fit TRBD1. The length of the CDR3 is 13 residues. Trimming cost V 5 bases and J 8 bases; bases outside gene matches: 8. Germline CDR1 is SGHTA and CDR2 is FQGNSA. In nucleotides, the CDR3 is TGTGCCAGCAGCGGACGACAGGGAGGAGGCTACACCTTC. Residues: CASSGRQGGGYTF.

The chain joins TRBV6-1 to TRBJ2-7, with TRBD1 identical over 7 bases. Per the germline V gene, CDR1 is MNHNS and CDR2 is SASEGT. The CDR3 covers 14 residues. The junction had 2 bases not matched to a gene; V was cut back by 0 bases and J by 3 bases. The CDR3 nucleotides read TGTGCCAGCAGTGAAGCGCAGGGGGTCTACGAGCAGTACTTC. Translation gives CASSEAQGVYEQYF.